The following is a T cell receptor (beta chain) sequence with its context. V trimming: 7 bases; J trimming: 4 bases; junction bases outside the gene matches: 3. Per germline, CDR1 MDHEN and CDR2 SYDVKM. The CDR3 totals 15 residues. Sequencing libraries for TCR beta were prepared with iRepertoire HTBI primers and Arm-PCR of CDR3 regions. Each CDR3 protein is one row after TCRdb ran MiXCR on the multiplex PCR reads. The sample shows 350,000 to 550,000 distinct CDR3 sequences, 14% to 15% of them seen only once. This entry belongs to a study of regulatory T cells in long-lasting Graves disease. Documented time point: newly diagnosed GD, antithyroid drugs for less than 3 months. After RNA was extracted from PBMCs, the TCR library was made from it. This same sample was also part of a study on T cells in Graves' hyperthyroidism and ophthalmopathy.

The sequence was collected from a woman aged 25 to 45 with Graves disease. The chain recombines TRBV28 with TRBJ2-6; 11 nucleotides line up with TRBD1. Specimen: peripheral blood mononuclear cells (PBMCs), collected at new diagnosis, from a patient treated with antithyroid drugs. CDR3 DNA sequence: TGTGCCAGCACGGACAGGGGGCGCGGGGCCAACGTCCTGACTTTC. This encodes CASTDRGRGANVLTF.